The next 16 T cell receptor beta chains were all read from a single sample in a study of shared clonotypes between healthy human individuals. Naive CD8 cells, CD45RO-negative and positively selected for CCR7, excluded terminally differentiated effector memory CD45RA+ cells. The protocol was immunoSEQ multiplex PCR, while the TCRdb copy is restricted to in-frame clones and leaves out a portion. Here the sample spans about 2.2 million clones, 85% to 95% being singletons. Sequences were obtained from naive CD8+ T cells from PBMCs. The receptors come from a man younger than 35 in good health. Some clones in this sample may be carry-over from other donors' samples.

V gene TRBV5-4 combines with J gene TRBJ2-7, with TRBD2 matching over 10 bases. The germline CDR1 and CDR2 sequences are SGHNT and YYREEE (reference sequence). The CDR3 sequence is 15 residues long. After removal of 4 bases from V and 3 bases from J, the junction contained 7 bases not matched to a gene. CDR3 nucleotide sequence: TGTGCCAGCAGCCCGGGGTGGACTAGCGGCTACGAGCAGTACTTC. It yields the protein CASSPGWTSGYEQYF.

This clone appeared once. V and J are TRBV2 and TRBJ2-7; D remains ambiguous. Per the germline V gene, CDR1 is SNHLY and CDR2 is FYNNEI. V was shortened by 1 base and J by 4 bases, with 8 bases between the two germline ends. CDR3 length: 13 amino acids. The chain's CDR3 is CASSEGPLYEQYF. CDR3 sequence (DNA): TGTGCCAGCAGTGAAGGTCCACTTTACGAGCAGTACTTC.

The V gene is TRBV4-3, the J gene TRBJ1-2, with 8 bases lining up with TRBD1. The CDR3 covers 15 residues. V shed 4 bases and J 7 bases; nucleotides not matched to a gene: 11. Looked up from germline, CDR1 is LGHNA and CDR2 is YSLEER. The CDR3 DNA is TGCGCCAGCAGCCCCGGGACAGGTGGAGGGCTTGGCTACACCTTC. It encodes CASSPGTGGGLGYTF.

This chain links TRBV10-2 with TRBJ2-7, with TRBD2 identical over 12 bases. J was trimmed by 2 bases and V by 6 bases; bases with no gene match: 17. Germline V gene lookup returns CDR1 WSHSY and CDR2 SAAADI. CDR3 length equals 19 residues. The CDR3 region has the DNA TGCGCCAGCAGGCCCAGACTAGCGGGAGTTTCTGGGAATACCTACGAGCAGTACTTC. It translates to CASRPRLAGVSGNTYEQYF.

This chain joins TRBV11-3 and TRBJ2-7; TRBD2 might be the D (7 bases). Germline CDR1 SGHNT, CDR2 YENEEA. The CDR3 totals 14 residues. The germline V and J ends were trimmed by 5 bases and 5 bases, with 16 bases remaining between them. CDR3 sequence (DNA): TGTGCCAGCAGCCGTCGGGGGGCCATGGACGAGCAGTACTTC. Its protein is CASSRRGAMDEQYF.

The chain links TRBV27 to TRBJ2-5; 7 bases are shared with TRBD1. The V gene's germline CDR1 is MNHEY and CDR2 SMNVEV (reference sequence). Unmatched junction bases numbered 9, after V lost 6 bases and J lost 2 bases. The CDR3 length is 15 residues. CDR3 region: CASRPGQRSQETQYF. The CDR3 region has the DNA TGTGCCAGCAGGCCGGGACAGAGGAGTCAAGAGACCCAGTACTTC.

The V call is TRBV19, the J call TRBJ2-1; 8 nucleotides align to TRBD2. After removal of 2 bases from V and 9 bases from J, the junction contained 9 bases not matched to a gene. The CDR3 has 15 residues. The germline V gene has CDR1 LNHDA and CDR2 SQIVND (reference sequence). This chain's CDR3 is CASSIPWGGRSEQFF. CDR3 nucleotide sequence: TGTGCCAGTAGTATACCGTGGGGCGGGAGGAGTGAGCAGTTCTTC.

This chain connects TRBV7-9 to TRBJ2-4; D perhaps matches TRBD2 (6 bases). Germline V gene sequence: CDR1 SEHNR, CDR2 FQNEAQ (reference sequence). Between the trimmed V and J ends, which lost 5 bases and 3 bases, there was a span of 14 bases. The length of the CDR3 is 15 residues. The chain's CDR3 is CASSDQQGGKNIQYF. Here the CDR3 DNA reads TGTGCCAGCAGCGACCAGCAGGGAGGCAAAAACATTCAGTACTTC.

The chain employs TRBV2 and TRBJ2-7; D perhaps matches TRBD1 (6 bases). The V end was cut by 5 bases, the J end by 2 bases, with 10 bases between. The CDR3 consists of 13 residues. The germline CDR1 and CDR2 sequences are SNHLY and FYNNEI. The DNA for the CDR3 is TGTGCCAGCAGTCAGACAGGAGCCTACGAGCAGTACTTC. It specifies CASSQTGAYEQYF.

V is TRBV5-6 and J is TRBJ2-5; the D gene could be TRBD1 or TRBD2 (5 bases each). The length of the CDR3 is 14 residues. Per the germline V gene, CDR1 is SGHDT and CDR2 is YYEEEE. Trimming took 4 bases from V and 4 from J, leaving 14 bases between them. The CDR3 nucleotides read TGTGCCAGCAGCCCCGGGGCCCTTCCAGAGACCCAGTACTTC. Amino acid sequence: CASSPGALPETQYF.

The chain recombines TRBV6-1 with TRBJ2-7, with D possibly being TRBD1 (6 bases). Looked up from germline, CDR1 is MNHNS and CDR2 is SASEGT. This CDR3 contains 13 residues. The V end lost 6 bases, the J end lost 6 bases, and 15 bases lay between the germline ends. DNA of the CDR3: TGTGCCAGCAGGGAAAGAGGACAGCTCGAGCAGTACTTC. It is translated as CASRERGQLEQYF.

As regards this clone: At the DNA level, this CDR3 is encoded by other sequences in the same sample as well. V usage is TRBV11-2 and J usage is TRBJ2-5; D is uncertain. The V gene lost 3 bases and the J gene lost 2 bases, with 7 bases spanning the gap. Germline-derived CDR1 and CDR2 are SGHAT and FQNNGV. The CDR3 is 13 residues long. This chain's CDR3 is CASSFGFQETQYF. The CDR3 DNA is TGTGCCAGCAGCTTCGGGTTTCAAGAGACCCAGTACTTC.

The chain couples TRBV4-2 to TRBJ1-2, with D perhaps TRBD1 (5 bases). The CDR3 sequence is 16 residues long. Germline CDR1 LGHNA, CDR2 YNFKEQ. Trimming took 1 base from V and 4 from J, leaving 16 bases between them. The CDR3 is CASSQGLSGTFYGYTF. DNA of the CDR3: TGTGCCAGCAGCCAAGGACTTTCAGGGACTTTCTATGGCTACACCTTC.

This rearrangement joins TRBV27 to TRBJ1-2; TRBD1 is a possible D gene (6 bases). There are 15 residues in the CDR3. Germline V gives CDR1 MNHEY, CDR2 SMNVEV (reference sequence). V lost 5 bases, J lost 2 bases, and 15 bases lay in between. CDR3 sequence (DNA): TGTGCCAGCAGTCCCGACGGGGGGCAGAACTATGGCTACACCTTC. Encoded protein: CASSPDGGQNYGYTF.

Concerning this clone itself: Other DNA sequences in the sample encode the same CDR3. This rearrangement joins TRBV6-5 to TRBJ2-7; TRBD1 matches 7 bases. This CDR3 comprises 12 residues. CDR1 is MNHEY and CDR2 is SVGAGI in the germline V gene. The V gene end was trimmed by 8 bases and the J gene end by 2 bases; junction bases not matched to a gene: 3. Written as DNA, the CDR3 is TGTGCCAGCTCGGGGACAGCCTACGAGCAGTACTTC. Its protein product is CASSGTAYEQYF.

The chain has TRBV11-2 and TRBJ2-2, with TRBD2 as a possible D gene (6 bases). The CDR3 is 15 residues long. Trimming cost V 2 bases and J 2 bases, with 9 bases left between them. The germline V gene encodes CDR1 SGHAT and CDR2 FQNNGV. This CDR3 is CASSLRRDNTGELFF. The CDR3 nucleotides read TGTGCCAGCAGCTTAAGGCGGGATAACACCGGGGAGCTGTTTTTT.